These 10 T cell receptor beta chains share one sample of origin, sequenced in a study of a mutant IDH1 vaccine in newly diagnosed glioma. The antigens of these receptors remain unknown. Sequencing was performed with immunoSEQ multiplex PCR; in TCRdb, only in-frame clones are kept and a portion is missing. Among tens of thousands of clones, 70% to 90% were seen once, and the ten largest hold under 7.5%. Time point given: week 35, safety follow-up. Topical imiquimod accompanied each vaccine dose, which consisted of 300 ug of mutant IDH1 20-mer peptide. Material: PBMCs, obtained from a glioma patient whose treatment included an IDH1 peptide vaccine. The origin of the receptors is a woman aged 40 to 50 with glioma.

V gene TRBV2 combines with J gene TRBJ1-4; D perhaps matches TRBD1 (6 bases). V lost 7 bases and J 8 bases, leaving 20 bases between the germline ends. CDR3 size: 15 residues. CDR1 SNHLY and CDR2 FYNNEI come from the germline V gene. This CDR3 reads CASTKGGGADEKLFF. The CDR3 DNA reads as TGTGCCAGCACCAAAGGGGGGGGCGCGGACGAAAAACTGTTTTTT.

The chain links TRBV11-3 to TRBJ2-7; maybe TRBD1 (6 bases). This CDR3 is 14 amino acids long. Germline CDR1 and CDR2: SGHNT and YENEEA. V shed 5 bases and J shed 1 base, with 12 bases lying between them. The CDR3 here is CASSQHGQSYEQYF. CDR3 in DNA: TGTGCCAGCAGCCAACACGGACAGTCCTACGAGCAGTACTTC.

The rearrangement uses TRBV7-2 and TRBJ1-2; TRBD1 matches 11 bases. The junction had 6 bases not matched to a gene; V was cut back by 5 bases and J by 4 bases. This CDR3 region has 15 residues. The germline V gene has CDR1 SGHTA and CDR2 FQGNSA. As DNA, the CDR3 is TGTGCCAGCAGCCAGGGGACAGGGGGAAGCTATGGCTACACCTTC. It yields the protein CASSQGTGGSYGYTF.

The chain links TRBV7-6 to TRBJ2-5; 12 nucleotides match TRBD2. The germline V gene encodes CDR1 SGHVS and CDR2 FNYEAQ. Unmatched junction bases numbered 3, after V lost 4 bases and J lost 3 bases. This CDR3 spans 15 amino acids. The CDR3 DNA is TGTGCCAGCAGCTCTAGCGGGAGGGCCGAAGAGACCCAGTACTTC. Protein product: CASSSSGRAEETQYF. Looking up the rest from reference TRBV7-6 and TRBJ2-5 gives the full variable domain: GAGVSQSPRYKVTKRGQDVALRCDPISGHVSLYWYRQALGQGPEFLTYFNYEAQQDKSGLPNDRFSAERPEGSISTLTIQRTEQRDSAMYRCASSSSGRAEETQYFGPGTRLLVL.

This CDR3 is CASRERQGWSGYTF. The CDR3 nucleotides read TGTGCCAGCAGGGAACGACAGGGTTGGAGTGGCTACACCTTC. The V gene is TRBV6-5, the J gene TRBJ1-2; 7 bases align to TRBD1. In germline, CDR1 is MNHEY, CDR2 SVGAGI. The junction had 11 bases not matched to a gene; V was cut back by 6 bases and J by 7 bases. This CDR3 contains 14 residues.

The rearrangement joins TRBV6-6 to TRBJ1-4, with 7 bases fitting TRBD1. The germline V gene encodes CDR1 MNHNY and CDR2 SVGAGI (reference sequence). V shed 6 bases and J 6 bases; nucleotides not matched to a gene: 10. The CDR3 runs to 15 residues. CDR3 protein: CASRRTGAGDEKLFF. In DNA form, the CDR3 reads TGTGCCAGCAGACGAACAGGGGCCGGAGATGAAAAACTGTTTTTT.

The table lists this clone with a count of one. The gene calls are TRBV19 and TRBJ1-2, with TRBD1 matching over 11 bases. Germline lookup yields CDR1 LNHDA and CDR2 SQIVND (reference sequence). The CDR3 is made up of 14 amino acids. V lost 9 bases and J lost 2; bases outside the gene matches: 5. DNA for the CDR3: TGTGCCAGCGTGGACAGGGGGCAGAACTATGGCTACACCTTC. Protein: CASVDRGQNYGYTF.

This clone was detected once. The gene calls are TRBV6-1 and TRBJ1-1; the D gene is possibly TRBD1 (6 bases). This CDR3 is built from 13 residues. The germline V gene has CDR1 MNHNS and CDR2 SASEGT. The germline V and J ends were trimmed by 4 bases and 5 bases, with 11 bases remaining between them. CDR3 DNA sequence: TGTGCCAGCAGTGGGGGGCATGGTACTGAAGCTTTCTTT. This sequence encodes CASSGGHGTEAFF.

The chain has TRBV6-5 and TRBJ1-3; TRBD1 might be the D (6 bases). This CDR3 has 13 amino acids. Between the trimmed V and J ends, which lost 5 bases and 4 bases, there was a span of 9 bases. Germline assignment: CDR1 MNHEY and CDR2 SVGAGI. CDR3 bases: TGTGCCAGCAGTCCCGACAGGGGAAACACCATATATTTT. It codes for CASSPDRGNTIYF.

The rearrangement joins TRBV4-3 to TRBJ1-3, with D unresolved. The V gene lost 0 bases and the J gene lost 0 bases, with 9 bases spanning the gap. The V gene's germline CDR1 is LGHNA and CDR2 YSLEER. This CDR3 has 16 residues. The CDR3 bases are TGCGCCAGCAGCCAAGACGTACCGGGCTCTGGAAACACCATATATTTT. This translates into CASSQDVPGSGNTIYF.